This passage covers 13 T cell receptor beta chains from one sample sequenced in a study of cytotoxic CD8 clonotypes in ibrutinib-treated CLL. The data were produced by immunoSEQ multiplex PCR, yet TCRdb's version contains in-frame clones alone and is incomplete. There are more than 110,000 clones in the sample; 76% occur only once, and 4.5% to 6% lies in the top ten. This sample comprised PBMCs, obtained after 24 months of ibrutinib treatment. The receptors were gathered from a human donor with chronic lymphocytic leukemia.

The V gene is TRBV19, the J gene TRBJ1-2; 9 bases agree with TRBD1. V gave up 8 bases and J gave up 0 bases; unmatched junction bases: 1. This CDR3 has 13 residues. In germline, CDR1 is LNHDA, CDR2 SQIVND (reference sequence). The CDR3 loop is CASRQGANYGYTF. For the CDR3, the DNA is TGTGCCAGTCGACAGGGGGCTAACTATGGCTACACCTTC.

This clone was detected only a few times. This chain links TRBV28 with TRBJ1-3; unclear D gene. The CDR3 consists of 13 residues. V was cut by 6 bases and J by 0 bases, with 6 bases left in between. Germline V gives CDR1 MDHEN, CDR2 SYDVKM. CDR3 nucleotides: TGTGCCAGCAGGGAACACTCTGGAAACACCATATATTTT. This translates into CASREHSGNTIYF.

The V gene is TRBV9, the J gene TRBJ1-1; 10 bases are a match to TRBD1. Germline CDR1 reads SGDLS; CDR2 reads YYNGEE. With V trimmed by 4 bases and J by 11 bases, 8 bases remained unmatched. The CDR3 sequence is 13 residues long. The CDR3 sequence is CASSRKTGGEAFF. Here the CDR3 DNA reads TGTGCCAGCAGCCGTAAGACAGGGGGCGAGGCTTTCTTT.

This chain links TRBV7-2 with TRBJ1-3, with D perhaps matching TRBD1 (6 bases). CDR3 length equals 13 residues. Germline V gives CDR1 SGHTA, CDR2 FQGNSA. Trimming left V 1 base short and J 11 bases short, with 12 bases between. The CDR3 region is CASSLGGGRAIYF. CDR3 in DNA: TGTGCCAGCAGCTTAGGGGGGGGCAGGGCCATATATTTT.

Here the CDR3 reads CASSYGGVLNTEAFF. Written as DNA, the CDR3 is TGTGCCAGCAGTTACGGGGGGGTACTGAACACTGAAGCTTTCTTT. The chain carries TRBV6-6 and TRBJ1-1; maybe TRBD1 (5 bases). V lost 2 bases and J lost 0, with 10 bases in between. The length of the CDR3 is 15 residues. CDR1 is MNHNY and CDR2 is SVGAGI in the germline V gene (reference sequence).

V usage is TRBV5-4 and J usage is TRBJ2-5; D gene uncertain. The germline V gene has CDR1 SGHNT and CDR2 YYREEE (reference sequence). The CDR3 sequence is 15 residues long. Trimming took off 0 bases at V and 0 bases at J, with 9 bases between the two ends. CDR3 loop: CASSLGSQNQETQYF. The CDR3 coding sequence is TGTGCCAGCAGCTTGGGAAGCCAGAACCAAGAGACCCAGTACTTC. Full variable domain (missing parts from reference TRBV5-4 and TRBJ2-5): ETGVTQSPTHLIKTRGQQVTLRCSSQSGHNTVSWYQQALGQGPQFIFQYYREEENGRGNFPPRFSGLQFPNYSSELNVNALELDDSALYLCASSLGSQNQETQYFGPGTRLLVL.

This clone was counted at least ten times. The gene calls are TRBV28 and TRBJ2-7; 11 bases fit TRBD2. Trimming removed 4 bases from V and 7 bases from J; junction bases left unmatched: 6. The CDR3 is 14 residues long. Germline CDR1 is MDHEN and CDR2 is SYDVKM. This CDR3 reads CASSSGSGRGEQYF. In nucleotides, the CDR3 is TGTGCCAGCAGTTCGGGTAGCGGGAGGGGAGAGCAGTACTTC.

The chain couples TRBV2 to TRBJ2-2, with a tentative D call TRBD2 (6 bases). Trimming pared 6 bases from V and 5 bases from J, leaving 19 bases between. Per the germline V gene, CDR1 is SNHLY and CDR2 is FYNNEI. The CDR3 has 16 amino acids. The CDR3 nucleotides are TGTGCCAGCAGAGCGGCGGGGCGCCGGGGGACCGGGGAGCTGTTTTTT. It codes for CASRAAGRRGTGELFF.

This chain links TRBV11-3 with TRBJ1-4; 9 bases line up with TRBD1. The germline V gene encodes CDR1 SGHNT and CDR2 YENEEA. V lost 2 bases and J lost 8; bases outside the gene matches: 9. The CDR3 totals 16 residues. This chain's CDR3 is CASSLYTGTGKEKLFF. The CDR3 DNA reads TGTGCCAGCAGCTTATACACCGGGACAGGGAAGGAAAAACTGTTTTTT.

V is TRBV6-5 and J is TRBJ1-1; D remains unclear. Trimming removed 6 bases at V and 0 bases at J, with 8 bases between. The V gene's germline CDR1 is MNHEY and CDR2 SVGAGI. The CDR3 totals 13 residues. The CDR3 nucleotides are TGTGCCAGCAGCCGGACCCTGAACACTGAAGCTTTCTTT. Residues: CASSRTLNTEAFF.

The chain joins TRBV25-1 to TRBJ1-1; the match to TRBD1 covers 7 bases. CDR3 length: 14 residues. With 1 base clipped from V and 4 bases from J, the junction kept 3 bases outside the gene matches. The germline V gene encodes CDR1 MGHDK and CDR2 SYGVNS. Written as DNA, the CDR3 is TGTGCCAGCAGTGAATCAGGGGGGACCACTGAAGCTTTCTTT. This gives the protein CASSESGGTTEAFF.

The chain combines TRBV7-9 with TRBJ1-2, with D perhaps matching TRBD1 (5 bases). V was clipped by 5 bases and J by 10 bases, with 14 bases between them. This CDR3 is built from 12 residues. CDR1 and CDR2 from the germline V gene are SEHNR and FQNEAQ (reference sequence). CDR3 sequence reads: CASSRGVRDYTF. CDR3 DNA sequence: TGTGCCAGCAGCCGCGGAGTCAGGGACTACACCTTC. Complete variable domain (other parts from reference TRBV7-9 and TRBJ1-2): DTGVSQNPRHKITKRGQNVTFRCDPISEHNRLYWYRQTLGQGPEFLTYFQNEAQLEKSRLLSDRFSAERPKGSFSTLEIQRTEQGDSAMYLCASSRGVRDYTFGSGTRLTVV.

This clone was seen a single time. The chain joins TRBV18 to TRBJ2-1; 9 positions match TRBD2. CDR1 KGHSH and CDR2 LQKENI come from the germline V gene. The ends lost 3 bases at V and 3 bases at J; junction bases unmatched: 9. The CDR3 contains 17 residues. CDR3 in amino acids: CASSPSASGIGYNEQFF. The CDR3 DNA follows: TGTGCCAGCTCACCCTCGGCTAGCGGGATAGGCTACAATGAGCAGTTCTTC.